The rows below give T cell receptor beta chains drawn from one sample of a study of shared clonotypes between healthy human individuals. Assay used: immunoSEQ multiplex PCR; TCRdb lists only in-frame clones, some missing. The repertoire holds some 2,000,000 clones, with over 85% as singletons. The sample was naive CD4+ T cells sorted from blood. The receptors shown here come from a man aged 18 to 29 in good health. The CDR3 runs from the conserved cysteine through the conserved F or W. The D gene is left open where the match is weak. Clone sizes are given selectively: once, few, many, or a class where the clone is expanded.

J: TRBJ1-5
D: -
size: -
V: TRBV7-9
CDR3: CASSLAVGATWGNQPQHF
DNA: TGTGCCAGCAGCTTAGCGGTGGGAGCCACCTGGGGCAATCAGCCCCAGCATTTT

J: TRBJ2-7
D: TRBD2
size: -
V: TRBV7-9
CDR3: CASGSGGSYEQYF
DNA: TGTGCCAGCGGCAGCGGGGGGTCCTACGAGCAGTACTTC

J: TRBJ1-2
D: -
size: -
V: TRBV10-2
CDR3: CASLPRGDDYGYTF
DNA: TGCGCCAGTCTACCCCGGGGGGACGACTATGGCTACACCTTC

J: TRBJ2-3
D: -
size: -
V: TRBV7-2
CDR3: CASSRAVAGPTDTQYF
DNA: TGTGCCAGCAGCCGGGCGGTGGCGGGACCCACAGATACGCAGTATTTT

J: TRBJ2-1
D: -
size: -
V: TRBV10-1
CDR3: CASSEQGRREQFF
DNA: TGCGCCAGCAGTGAACAGGGCCGGCGTGAGCAGTTCTTC

J: TRBJ2-7
D: TRBD2
size: -
V: TRBV7-6
CDR3: CASSLTSGSYEQYF
DNA: TGTGCCAGCAGCTTAACTAGCGGGTCCTACGAGCAGTACTTC

J: TRBJ2-7
D: -
size: -
V: TRBV18
CDR3: CASSPPTGLSYEQYF
DNA: TGTGCCAGCTCACCACCTACAGGGCTCTCCTACGAGCAGTACTTC

J: TRBJ1-1
D: -
size: -
V: TRBV10-3
CDR3: CAISEGGEAFF
DNA: TGTGCCATCAGTGAGGGAGGTGAAGCTTTCTTT

J: TRBJ1-1
D: -
size: -
V: TRBV28
CDR3: CASTDAWANTEAFF
DNA: TGTGCCAGCACCGACGCATGGGCGAACACTGAAGCTTTCTTT

J: TRBJ2-5
D: -
size: once
V: TRBV4-1
CDR3: CASSSTLAETQYF
DNA: TGCGCCAGCAGCTCAACGTTGGCAGAGACCCAGTACTTC

J: TRBJ1-2
D: -
size: -
V: TRBV6-5
CDR3: CASSPGQGGYTF
DNA: TGTGCCAGCAGTCCCGGGCAGGGAGGCTACACCTTC

J: TRBJ1-4
D: -
size: -
V: TRBV5-1
CDR3: CASREAGTTNEKLFF
DNA: TGCGCCAGCAGGGAGGCAGGGACGACTAATGAAAAACTGTTTTTT